The present entry profiles one T cell receptor (beta chain) with its context. This receptor's antigen is unknown. The input lacks base qualities; no much larger clone sits a single base away. This entry is derived from a study of blood T cell repertoires in COVID-19 (dated by TCRdb to between 2020 and 2021). With regard to the full study: The collaborator samples originated in the United States, Italy and Spain and spanned the acute and convalescent phases of COVID-19. Nearly every sample came with metadata listing a de-identified subject ID, COVID-19 status, age in years and sex. The samples were drawn from the first 160 participants of the ongoing ImmuneRACE study and from 1,254 subjects provided by 6 global collaborators. The material from the prospective study consisted of cDNA or gDNA derived from T cells, B-cell-depleted T cells, or PBMCs. A freely available public database, intended as a resource for researchers studying the immune response to SARS-CoV-2, is where the repertoires were released. The dataset comprised deeply sampled blood TCRbeta repertoires from subjects exposed to, actively infected with, or recovered from COVID-19. Where available, HLA class I and class II types were taken from metadata supplied by the sample provider and were not determined by assay-based typing. Findings and caveats that apply to the study as a whole: How much clinical and demographic metadata was included differed by source and by participant, and the metadata was provided uncurated.

The CDR3 starts with the cysteine, ends with the phenylalanine, and has 13 residues. The retained sequence is limited to the CDR3, 39 bases, with the frame set at the first base. The V and J ends are trimmed by 8 bases and 2 bases, leaving 10 bases between them. The germline V gene sets CDR1 to MNHEY and CDR2 to SVGEGT. The immunoSEQ Assay, a bias-controlled multiplex PCR, was used to amplify TCRbeta CDR3 regions from genomic DNA. The paper's processing steps were these. The number of nucleated cells in each sample was estimated from the amplification of reference gene primers within the assay. Sequence reads were collapsed and filtered to measure the absolute abundance of every unique TCRbeta CDR3 rearrangement. For each sample, productive Simpson clonality was calculated by taking the square root of Simpson's diversity index across productive rearrangements. TCRdb provides this immuneACCESS table in a form limited to in-frame rearrangements. Some clones are lacking; in checked studies, under half of them reflect an unresolved V gene, and why the rest are absent is not known. V, J and clone size reflect that table, while D and trimming were determined from the DNA. The table for this sample lists about 140,000 clones; about 85% of them were counted only once. Of the sample, roughly 1.5% falls within the top ten clones.

Each collaborating institution followed its own protocols to collect whole blood in K2EDTA tubes. For TCRbeta analysis, collaborator samples were shipped as frozen whole blood, as isolated PBMCs, or as DNA extracted from either sample type. The origin of this receptor is a human donor in a cohort sampled during active COVID-19. The V and J genes are TRBV6-2 or TRBV6-3 and TRBJ2-1; the D region possibly corresponds to TRBD2 (6 bases align). The sample taken for sequencing was peripheral blood. The CDR3 loop reads CASRWGAYNEQFF. In nucleotide form, the sequence is TGTGCCAGCCGTTGGGGGGCCTACAATGAGCAGTTCTTC.